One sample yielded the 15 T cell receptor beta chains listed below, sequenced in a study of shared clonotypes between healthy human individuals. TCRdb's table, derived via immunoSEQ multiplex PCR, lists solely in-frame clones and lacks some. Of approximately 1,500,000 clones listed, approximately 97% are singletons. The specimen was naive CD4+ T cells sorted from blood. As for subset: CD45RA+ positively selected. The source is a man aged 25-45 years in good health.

The CDR3 loop is CASSPLPSYNEQFF. The CDR3 nucleotides are TGTGCCAGCAGCCCCCTCCCCTCCTACAATGAGCAGTTCTTC. The V call is TRBV7-9, the J call TRBJ2-1; D remains unclear. Germline loops: CDR1 SEHNR, CDR2 FQNEAQ (reference sequence). Deletions cut 5 bases from V and 0 bases from J, with 8 bases between. There are 14 residues in the CDR3.

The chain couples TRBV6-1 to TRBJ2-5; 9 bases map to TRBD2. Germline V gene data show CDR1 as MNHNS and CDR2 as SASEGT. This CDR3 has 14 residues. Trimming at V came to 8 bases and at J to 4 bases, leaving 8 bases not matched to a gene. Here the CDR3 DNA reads TGTGCCAGCGGACGGCGGGAGGGAGGAGAGACCCAGTACTTC. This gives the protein CASGRREGGETQYF.

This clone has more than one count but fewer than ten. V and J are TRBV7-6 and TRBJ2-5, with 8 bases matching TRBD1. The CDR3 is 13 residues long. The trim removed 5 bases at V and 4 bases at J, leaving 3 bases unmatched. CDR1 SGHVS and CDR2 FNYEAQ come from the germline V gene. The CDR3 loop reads CASSRDRGETQYF. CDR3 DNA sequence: TGTGCCAGCAGCAGAGACAGGGGAGAGACCCAGTACTTC.

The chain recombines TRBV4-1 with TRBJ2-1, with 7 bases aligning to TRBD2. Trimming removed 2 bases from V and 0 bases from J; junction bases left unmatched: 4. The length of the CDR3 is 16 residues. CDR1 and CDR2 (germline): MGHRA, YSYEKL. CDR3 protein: CASSQSGLPSYNEQFF. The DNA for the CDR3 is TGCGCCAGCAGCCAATCGGGACTACCCTCCTACAATGAGCAGTTCTTC.

The DNA for the CDR3 is TGTGCCAGCAGCTTGGCCCGGACAGGGCTGCTTTATGGCTACACCTTC. This translates into CASSLARTGLLYGYTF. The chain couples TRBV5-5 to TRBJ1-2, with 8 nucleotides matching TRBD1. The V and J ends lost 0 bases and 5 bases, in that order; junction bases with no gene match: 9. The CDR3 has 16 residues. Germline CDR1 and CDR2: SGHKS and YYEKEE (reference sequence). Using reference TRBV5-5 and TRBJ1-2 for the parts outside the CDR3, the full variable domain is DAGVTQSPTHLIKTRGQQVTLRCSPISGHKSVSWYQQVLGQGPQFIFQYYEKEERGRGNFPDRFSARQFPNYSSELNVNALLLGDSALYLCASSLARTGLLYGYTFGSGTRLTVV.

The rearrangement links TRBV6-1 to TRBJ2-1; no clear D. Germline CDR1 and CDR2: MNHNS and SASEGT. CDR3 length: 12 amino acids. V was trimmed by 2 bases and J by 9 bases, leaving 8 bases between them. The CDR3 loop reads CASSEQYGEQFF. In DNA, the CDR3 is TGTGCCAGCAGTGAACAATATGGTGAGCAGTTCTTC.

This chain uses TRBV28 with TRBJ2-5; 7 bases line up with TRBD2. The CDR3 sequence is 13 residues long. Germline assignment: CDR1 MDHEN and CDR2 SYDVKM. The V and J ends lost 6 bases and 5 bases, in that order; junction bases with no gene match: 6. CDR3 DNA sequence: TGTGCCAGCAGCTTTAGCGGGCGGGAGACCCAGTACTTC. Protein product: CASSFSGRETQYF.

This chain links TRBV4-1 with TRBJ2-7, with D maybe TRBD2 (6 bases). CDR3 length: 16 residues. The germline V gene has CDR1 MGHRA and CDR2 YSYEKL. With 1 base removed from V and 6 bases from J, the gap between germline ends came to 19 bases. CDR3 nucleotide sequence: TGCGCCAGCAGCCAAGCGCCCAGCGGGTTACCACGCGAGCAGTACTTC. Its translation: CASSQAPSGLPREQYF.

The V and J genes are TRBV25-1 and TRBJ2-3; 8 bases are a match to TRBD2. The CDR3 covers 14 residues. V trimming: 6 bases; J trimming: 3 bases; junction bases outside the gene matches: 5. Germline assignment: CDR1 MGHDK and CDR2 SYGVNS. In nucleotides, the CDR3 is TGTGCCAGCAGCGGGAGGGTAGGGACAGATACGCAGTATTTT. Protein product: CASSGRVGTDTQYF.

In DNA form, the CDR3 reads TGTGCCAGCACCCTTTCTTCAGGGAATGATCAGCCCCAGCATTTT. This encodes CASTLSSGNDQPQHF. The J gene is TRBJ1-5, the V gene TRBV2; possibly TRBD1 for D (5 bases). The CDR3 is made up of 15 amino acids. Germline lookup yields CDR1 SNHLY and CDR2 FYNNEI. V was pared by 7 bases and J by 5 bases, with 18 bases between.

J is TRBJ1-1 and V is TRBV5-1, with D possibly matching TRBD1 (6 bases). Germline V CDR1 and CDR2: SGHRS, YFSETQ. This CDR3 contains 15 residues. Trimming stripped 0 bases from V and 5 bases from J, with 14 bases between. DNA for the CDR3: TGCGCCAGCAGCTTGGCGAGGGAAGGGGGGACTGAAGCTTTCTTT. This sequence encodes CASSLAREGGTEAFF.

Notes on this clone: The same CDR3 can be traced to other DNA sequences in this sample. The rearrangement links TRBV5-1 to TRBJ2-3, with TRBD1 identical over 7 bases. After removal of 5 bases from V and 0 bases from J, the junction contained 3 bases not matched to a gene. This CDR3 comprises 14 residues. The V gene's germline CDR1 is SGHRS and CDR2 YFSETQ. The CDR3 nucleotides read TGCGCCAGCAGTTCGACAGGGAGCACAGATACGCAGTATTTT. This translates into CASSSTGSTDTQYF.

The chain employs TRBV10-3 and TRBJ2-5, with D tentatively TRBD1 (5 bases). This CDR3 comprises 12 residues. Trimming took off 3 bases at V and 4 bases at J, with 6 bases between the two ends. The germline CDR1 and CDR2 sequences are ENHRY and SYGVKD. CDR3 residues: CAISDQGETQYF. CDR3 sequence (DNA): TGTGCCATCAGTGATCAGGGAGAGACCCAGTACTTC.

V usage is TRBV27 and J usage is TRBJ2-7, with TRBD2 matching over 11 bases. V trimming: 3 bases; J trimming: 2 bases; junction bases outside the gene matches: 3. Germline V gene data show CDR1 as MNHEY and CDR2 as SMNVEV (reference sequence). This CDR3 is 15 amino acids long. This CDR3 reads CASSFGTSGTYEQYF. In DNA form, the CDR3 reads TGTGCCAGCAGTTTCGGGACTAGCGGAACCTACGAGCAGTACTTC.

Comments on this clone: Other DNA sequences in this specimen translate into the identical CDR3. CDR3 bases: TGTGCCAGCTCACCGGGCACCGAGCAGTACTTC. Amino acids: CASSPGTEQYF. This chain links TRBV18 with TRBJ2-7; D not certain. The CDR3 totals 11 residues. V dropped 3 bases and J dropped 6 bases, with 6 bases sitting between them. Germline V gives CDR1 KGHSH, CDR2 LQKENI.